This is a list of T cell receptor beta chains from one sample in a study of tumor-infiltrating lymphocytes in primary liver carcinoma. MiXCR, applied by TCRdb to the multiplex PCR reads, yields one record per CDR3 protein. The sample yields approximately 74,000 distinct CDR3 sequences, about two thirds seen once. Sequencing was performed on liver tumor tissue from sampling region 4. The source is a woman aged 55-70 years with primary liver carcinoma and hepatitis B virus infection. Both conserved end residues are part of each CDR3. D genes are given only for firm matches. The listing skips clone size in some rows; elsewhere it reads once, few, many or a size class.

clone_size: NA
j_call: TRBJ2-7
v_call: TRBV6-1
d_call: TRBD2
cdr3_aa: CVRSESGGSSYEQYF
cdr3_nt: TGTGTCAGAAGTGAATCTGGCGGGAGCTCCTACGAGCAGTACTTC

clone_size: NA
j_call: TRBJ2-2
v_call: TRBV11-2
d_call: NA
cdr3_aa: CASITRVGGELFF
cdr3_nt: TGTGCCAGCATAACCAGGGTGGGCGGGGAGCTGTTTTTT

clone_size: few
j_call: TRBJ2-1
v_call: TRBV11-3
d_call: NA
cdr3_aa: CASSLGFGGLSYSEQFF
cdr3_nt: TGTGCCAGTAGCTTAGGGTTCGGCGGACTTTCCTACAGTGAGCAGTTCTTC

clone_size: NA
j_call: TRBJ1-6
v_call: TRBV9
d_call: NA
cdr3_aa: CASSVEGGALNSPLHF
cdr3_nt: TGTGCCAGCAGCGTAGAGGGAGGGGCGTTGAATTCACCCCTCCACTTT

clone_size: NA
j_call: TRBJ1-2
v_call: TRBV4-1
d_call: NA
cdr3_aa: CDGSQDIGELGYGYTF
cdr3_nt: TGCGACGGCAGCCAAGATATTGGCGAGTTGGGGTATGGCTACACCTTC

clone_size: NA
j_call: TRBJ1-2
v_call: TRBV12-3/TRBV12-4
d_call: TRBD1
cdr3_aa: CASSPPDRGSSYTF
cdr3_nt: TGTGCCAGCAGCCCACCCGACAGGGGTAGTAGCTACACCTTC

clone_size: many
j_call: TRBJ2-6
v_call: TRBV29-1
d_call: NA
cdr3_aa: CSVAGSVAGANVLTF
cdr3_nt: TGCAGCGTGGCAGGATCAGTAGCTGGGGCCAACGTCCTGACTTTC

clone_size: NA
j_call: TRBJ2-1
v_call: TRBV6-2/TRBV6-3
d_call: NA
cdr3_aa: CVSRVSANNEQFF
cdr3_nt: TGTGTCAGCAGGGTGTCTGCGAACAATGAGCAGTTCTTC

clone_size: NA
j_call: TRBJ1-1
v_call: TRBV6-5
d_call: NA
cdr3_aa: CASCYQPGAGLKEKAFF
cdr3_nt: TGTGCCAGCTGCTACCAACCTGGGGCAGGGCTTAAGGAGAAAGCTTTCTTT

clone_size: medium-sized
j_call: TRBJ2-7
v_call: TRBV11-1
d_call: NA
cdr3_aa: CASSGKRATYEQYF
cdr3_nt: TGTGCCAGCAGCGGGAAGAGGGCCACCTACGAGCAGTACTTC

clone_size: NA
j_call: TRBJ2-1
v_call: TRBV18
d_call: NA
cdr3_aa: CASSPLGYNEQFF
cdr3_nt: TGTGCCAGCTCACCCTTGGGCTACAATGAGCAGTTCTTC

clone_size: NA
j_call: TRBJ2-7
v_call: TRBV29-1
d_call: NA
cdr3_aa: CSVEDSATNAQYF
cdr3_nt: TGCAGCGTTGAAGACTCGGCAACCAACGCGCAGTACTTC

clone_size: NA
j_call: TRBJ2-2
v_call: TRBV11-2
d_call: NA
cdr3_aa: CASRHPQAPTGELFF
cdr3_nt: TGTGCCAGCAGGCATCCGCAAGCACCGACCGGGGAGCTGTTTTTT

clone_size: NA
j_call: TRBJ1-1
v_call: TRBV12-3/TRBV12-4
d_call: NA
cdr3_aa: CASSLARQQDPTEAFF
cdr3_nt: TGTGCCAGCAGTTTGGCGCGACAGCAGGATCCCACTGAAGCTTTCTTT

clone_size: NA
j_call: TRBJ2-1
v_call: TRBV12-3/TRBV12-4
d_call: NA
cdr3_aa: CASSTNGSYYNEQFF
cdr3_nt: TGTGCCAGCAGTACTAACGGGAGCTACTACAATGAGCAGTTCTTC

clone_size: NA
j_call: TRBJ1-5
v_call: TRBV12-3/TRBV12-4
d_call: NA
cdr3_aa: CVSRPGIAYGGNQPQHF
cdr3_nt: TGTGTGAGCAGGCCCGGGATAGCATATGGTGGCAATCAGCCCCAGCATTTT

clone_size: NA
j_call: TRBJ2-1
v_call: TRBV7-8
d_call: NA
cdr3_aa: CASTKGAGGCEQFF
cdr3_nt: TGTGCCAGCACCAAAGGGGCAGGAGGTTGTGAGCAGTTCTTC

clone_size: NA
j_call: TRBJ2-7
v_call: TRBV10-3
d_call: NA
cdr3_aa: CAISEGLSYEQYF
cdr3_nt: TGTGCCATCAGTGAAGGCCTCTCCTACGAGCAGTACTTC

clone_size: NA
j_call: TRBJ1-2
v_call: TRBV6-6
d_call: TRBD1
cdr3_aa: CAISWDRGYTF
cdr3_nt: TGTGCCATCAGCTGGGACAGGGGCTACACCTTC

clone_size: many
j_call: TRBJ1-1
v_call: TRBV6-5
d_call: TRBD1
cdr3_aa: CASSSQGANTEAFF
cdr3_nt: TGTGCCAGCAGTTCGCAGGGGGCGAACACTGAAGCTTTCTTT

clone_size: NA
j_call: TRBJ1-5
v_call: TRBV7-9
d_call: NA
cdr3_aa: CASSLQGGQPQHF
cdr3_nt: TGTGCCAGCAGCCTACAGGGAGGTCAGCCCCAGCATTTT

clone_size: NA
j_call: TRBJ1-2
v_call: TRBV28
d_call: NA
cdr3_aa: CASSTGTRWGYTF
cdr3_nt: TGTGCCAGCAGCACCGGGACTAGATGGGGCTACACCTTC

clone_size: NA
j_call: TRBJ1-1
v_call: TRBV10-3
d_call: NA
cdr3_aa: CAIRGSGTHTEAFF
cdr3_nt: TGTGCCATCAGGGGCTCCGGGACCCACACTGAAGCTTTCTTT

clone_size: many
j_call: TRBJ1-2
v_call: TRBV12-3/TRBV12-4
d_call: NA
cdr3_aa: CASSLGVLNFGYTF
cdr3_nt: TGTGCCAGCAGTTTGGGGGTTTTAAACTTTGGCTACACCTTC